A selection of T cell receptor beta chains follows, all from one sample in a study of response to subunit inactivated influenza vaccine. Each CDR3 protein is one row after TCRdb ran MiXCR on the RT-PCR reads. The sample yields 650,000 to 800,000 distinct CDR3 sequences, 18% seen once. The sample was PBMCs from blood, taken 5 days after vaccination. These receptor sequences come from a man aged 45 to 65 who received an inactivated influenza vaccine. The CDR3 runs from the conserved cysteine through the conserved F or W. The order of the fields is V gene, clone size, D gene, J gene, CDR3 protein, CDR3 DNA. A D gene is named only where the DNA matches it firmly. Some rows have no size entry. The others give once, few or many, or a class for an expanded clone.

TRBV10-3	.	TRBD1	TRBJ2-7	CAIGDRDYEQYF	TGTGCCATCGGGGACAGGGACTACGAGCAGTACTTC
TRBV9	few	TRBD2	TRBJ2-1	CASSVAVGGGGAWNEQFF	TGTGCCAGCAGCGTAGCGGTTGGAGGCGGGGGGGCTTGGAATGAGCAGTTCTTC
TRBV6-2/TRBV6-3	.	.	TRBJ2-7	CASSKGLLPYEQYF	TGTGCCAGCAGTAAGGGACTCCTACCCTACGAGCAGTACTTC
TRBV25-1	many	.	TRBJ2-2	CASRYTYTGELFF	TGTGCCAGCAGATATACATACACCGGGGAGCTGTTTTTT
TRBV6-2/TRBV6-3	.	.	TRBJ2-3	CASSSFSYTDTQYF	TGTGCCAGCAGCTCCTTTTCGTACACAGATACGCAGTATTTT
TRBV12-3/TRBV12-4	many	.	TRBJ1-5	CASSGGRNQPQHF	TGTGCCAGCAGTGGGGGGCGCAATCAGCCCCAGCATTTT
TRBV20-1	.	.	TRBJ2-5	CSAQTDNQETQYF	TGCAGTGCCCAGACGGATAACCAAGAGACCCAGTACTTC
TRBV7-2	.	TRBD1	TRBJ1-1	CARRPHRGGGTEAFF	TGTGCCAGAAGACCGCACAGGGGCGGCGGCACTGAAGCTTTCTTT
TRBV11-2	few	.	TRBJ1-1	CASRAGPPGTEAFF	TGTGCCAGCAGGGCCGGGCCCCCTGGCACTGAAGCTTTCTTT
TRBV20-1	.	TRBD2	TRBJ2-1	CSARDASGIHNEQFF	TGCAGTGCTAGAGATGCTAGCGGGATCCACAATGAGCAGTTCTTC
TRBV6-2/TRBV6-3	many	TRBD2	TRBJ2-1	CASSPTSGYNEQFF	TGTGCCAGCAGTCCGACTAGCGGATACAATGAGCAGTTCTTC
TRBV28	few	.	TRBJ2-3	CASSPSPGLGAIGYTQYF	TGTGCCAGCAGTCCTTCCCCGGGACTGGGAGCGATTGGGTATACGCAGTATTTT
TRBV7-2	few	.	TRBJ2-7	CASSLVRDGYEQYF	TGTGCCAGCAGCTTAGTACGGGACGGCTACGAGCAGTACTTC
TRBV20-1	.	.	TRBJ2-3	CSAQRLTSTDTQYF	TGCAGTGCCCAGAGACTGACTAGCACAGATACGCAGTATTTT
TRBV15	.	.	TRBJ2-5	CATSREATGVQETQYF	TGTGCCACCAGCAGAGAGGCAACGGGGGTTCAAGAGACCCAGTACTTC
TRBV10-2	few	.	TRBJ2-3	CASTRGLDLARGAMDTQYF	TGCGCCAGCACCCGAGGGTTGGACTTGGCACGGGGCGCGATGGATACGCAGTATTTT
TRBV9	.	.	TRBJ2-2	CASSAYLGNTGELFF	TGTGCCAGCAGCGCATATTTAGGGAACACCGGGGAGCTGTTTTTT
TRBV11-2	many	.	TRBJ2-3	CASSHRSVGQRLTSTDTQYF	TGTGCCAGCAGCCATCGCTCAGTTGGACAGCGCCTAACTAGCACAGATACGCAGTATTTT
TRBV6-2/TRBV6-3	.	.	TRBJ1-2	CASSSAAPYGYTF	TGTGCCAGCAGTTCGGCGGCGCCATATGGCTACACCTTC
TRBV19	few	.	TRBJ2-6	CASTARDTPTGANVLTF	TGTGCCAGTACCGCCAGAGACACCCCCACTGGGGCCAACGTCCTGACTTTC
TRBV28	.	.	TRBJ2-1	CASMGLGSYNEQFF	TGTGCCAGCATGGGCCTCGGCTCCTACAATGAGCAGTTCTTC
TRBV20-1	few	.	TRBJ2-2	CSARENTGELFF	TGCAGTGCCAGGGAGAACACCGGGGAGCTGTTTTTT